This is a list of T cell receptor beta chains from one sample in a study of blood T cell repertoires in COVID-19. Assay used: immunoSEQ multiplex PCR; TCRdb lists only in-frame clones, some missing. The sample lists about 260,000 clones; 70% to 90% were seen once. The sample consisted of PBMCs or T cells enriched from blood (not recorded which). The receptors come from a man aged 50 or older who had been exposed to COVID-19. CDR3s leave out the opening cysteine and the closing phenylalanine or tryptophan. The D gene is left open where the match is weak.

.,TRBV18,14,ASSPYTQGFNEKLF
.,TRBV24-1,11,ATSVNHNYGYT
.,TRBV27,14,ASSPPPGGVLEKLF
.,TRBV3-1/TRBV3-2,11,ASSPRLVGEQF
.,TRBV12-3/TRBV12-4,11,ASSFRVNTEAF
.,TRBV6-5,13,ASSYRRVRGTEAF
.,TRBV5-1,12,ASSAGTRESGYT
.,TRBV3-1/TRBV3-2,12,ASSHQTGDYGYT
.,TRBV6-1,12,ASSEYRDYNEQF
TRBD1,TRBV7-3,11,ASSQDRITEAF
TRBD1,TRBV18,13,ASSLESGQIYGYT
TRBD1,TRBV19,17,ASSIVIIDREPLNTEAF
TRBD2,TRBV18,14,ASSPPGAGGAYEQY
.,TRBV7-3,11,ASSINQEMTQY
.,TRBV11-1,12,ASSLDSERGIQY
.,TRBV2,13,ASRRAGRRDYGYT